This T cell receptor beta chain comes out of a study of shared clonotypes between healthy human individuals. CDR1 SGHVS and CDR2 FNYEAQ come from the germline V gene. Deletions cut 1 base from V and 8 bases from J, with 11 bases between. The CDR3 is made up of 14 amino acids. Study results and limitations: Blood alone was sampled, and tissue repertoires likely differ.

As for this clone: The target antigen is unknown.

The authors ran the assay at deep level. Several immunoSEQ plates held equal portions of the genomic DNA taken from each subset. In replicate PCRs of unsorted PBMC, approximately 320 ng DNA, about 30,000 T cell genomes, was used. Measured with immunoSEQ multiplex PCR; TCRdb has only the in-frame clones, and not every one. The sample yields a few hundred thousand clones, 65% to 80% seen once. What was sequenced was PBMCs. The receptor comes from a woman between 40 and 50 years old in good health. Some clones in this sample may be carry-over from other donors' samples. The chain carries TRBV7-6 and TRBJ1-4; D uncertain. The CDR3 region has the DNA TGTGCCAGCAGCTTAGATTCCAACGCGGAAAAACTGTTTTTT. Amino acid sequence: CASSLDSNAEKLFF.